This entry lists 3 T cell receptor beta chains sequenced from one sample in a study of blood T cell repertoires in COVID-19. Assay: immunoSEQ multiplex PCR; the TCRdb copy retains only in-frame clones and omits some. Among about 130,000 clones listed, around 79% were seen once. The sequencing sample was made of peripheral blood. The source is a woman aged 70-85 years with COVID-19, enrolled during active disease.

This chain links TRBV5-1 with TRBJ2-5, with 9 bases identical to TRBD1. Germline-derived CDR1 and CDR2 are SGHRS and YFSETQ. With 2 bases clipped from V and 1 base from J, the junction kept 6 bases outside the gene matches. This CDR3 is 16 amino acids long. This chain's CDR3 is CASSFHRGPGQETQYF. The CDR3 bases are TGCGCCAGCAGCTTCCACAGGGGGCCAGGCCAAGAGACCCAGTACTTC.

The chain uses TRBV10-3 and TRBJ1-1, with D tentatively TRBD1 (5 bases). CDR1 is ENHRY and CDR2 is SYGVKD in the germline V gene. Trimming stripped 5 bases from V and 7 bases from J, with 14 bases between. This CDR3 is 13 amino acids long. The CDR3 region is CAISRRDGDEAFF. The CDR3 bases are TGTGCCATCAGTCGGAGGGACGGGGATGAAGCTTTCTTT.

This chain connects TRBV7-9 to TRBJ2-7; 7 nucleotides agree with TRBD1. The CDR3 extends over 14 amino acids. V was pared by 4 bases and J by 7 bases, with 10 bases of the junction left unmatched. Germline V gives CDR1 SEHNR, CDR2 FQNEAQ (reference sequence). The CDR3 nucleotides read TGTGCCAGCAGCTCCCTGACAGGGATGGGTGAGCAGTACTTC. Translation: CASSSLTGMGEQYF.